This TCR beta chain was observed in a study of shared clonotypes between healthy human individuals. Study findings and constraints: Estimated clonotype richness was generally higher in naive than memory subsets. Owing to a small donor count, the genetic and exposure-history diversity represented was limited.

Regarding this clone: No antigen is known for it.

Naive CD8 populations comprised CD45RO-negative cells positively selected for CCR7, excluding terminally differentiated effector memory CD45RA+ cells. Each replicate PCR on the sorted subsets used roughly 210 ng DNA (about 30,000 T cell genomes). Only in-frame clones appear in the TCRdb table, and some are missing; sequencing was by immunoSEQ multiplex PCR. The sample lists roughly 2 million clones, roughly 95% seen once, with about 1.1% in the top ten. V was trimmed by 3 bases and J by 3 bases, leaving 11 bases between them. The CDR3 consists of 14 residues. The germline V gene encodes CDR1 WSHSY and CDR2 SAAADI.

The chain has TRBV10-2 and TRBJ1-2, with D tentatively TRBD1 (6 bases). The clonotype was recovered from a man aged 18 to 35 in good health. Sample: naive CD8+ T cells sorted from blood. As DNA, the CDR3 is TGCGCCAGCAGTGATACACAGGGTTACTATGGCTACACCTTC. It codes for CASSDTQGYYGYTF.